This note documents a single TCR beta chain sequence. The table came from immunoSEQ multiplex PCR; TCRdb's copy has only in-frame clones and leaves some out. The table includes roughly 16,000 clones, roughly nine tenths detected once. This specimen belongs to a study of blood T cell dynamics during melanoma immunotherapy. The germline gives CDR1 SGHAT, CDR2 FQNNGV. The CDR3 length is 11 residues. V lost 0 bases to trimming and J lost 6 bases, with 3 bases between them. Sample time point: pre-treatment baseline. The specimen comprised blood, sampled from a patient treated with checkpoint blockade. The TCR sequence derives from a human donor with melanoma. The chain uses TRBV11-2 and TRBJ2-7; D not resolved. CDR3 nucleotide sequence: TGTGCCAGCAGCTTAGATTTCGAGCAGTACTTC. As protein: CASSLDFEQYF.